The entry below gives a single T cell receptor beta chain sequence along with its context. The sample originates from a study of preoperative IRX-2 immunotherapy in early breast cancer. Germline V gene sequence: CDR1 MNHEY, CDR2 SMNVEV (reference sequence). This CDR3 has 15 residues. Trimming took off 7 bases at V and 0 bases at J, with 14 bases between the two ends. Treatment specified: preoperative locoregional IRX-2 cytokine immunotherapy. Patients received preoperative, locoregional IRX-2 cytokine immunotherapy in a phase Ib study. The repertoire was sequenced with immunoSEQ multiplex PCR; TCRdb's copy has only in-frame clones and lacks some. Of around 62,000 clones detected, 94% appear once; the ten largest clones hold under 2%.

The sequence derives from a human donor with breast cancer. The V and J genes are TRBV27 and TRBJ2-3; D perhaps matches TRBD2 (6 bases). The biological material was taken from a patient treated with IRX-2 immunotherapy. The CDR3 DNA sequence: TGTGCCAGCACCCCCTTAGCGGCTAGCACAGATACGCAGTATTTT. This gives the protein CASTPLAASTDTQYF.